These 4 T cell receptor beta chains were sequenced from one sample in a study of CD8 T cells in Susac syndrome. cDNA came from approximately 0.5 to 1 ug RNA primed by random hexamers. TCRdb ran MiXCR on the immunoSEQ multiplex PCR reads and lists one entry per CDR3 protein. The table includes about 200,000 distinct CDR3 sequences, 90% to 95% detected once. The sequenced material came from CD4+ T cells from PBMCs. Receptors were obtained from a human donor in good health.

This chain joins TRBV6-5 and TRBJ1-1, with D maybe TRBD1 (6 bases). The V and J ends lost 2 bases and 2 bases respectively, with 9 bases between them. The CDR3 runs to 14 residues. From germline, CDR1 is MNHEY and CDR2 SVGAGI. CDR3 region: CASSYLGGNTEAFF. In DNA, the CDR3 is TGTGCCAGCAGTTACCTCGGGGGCAACACTGAAGCTTTCTTT.

The chain's CDR3 is CASSYDSAGNQPQHF. In DNA form, the CDR3 reads TGTGCCAGCAGTTACGACTCAGCGGGCAATCAGCCCCAGCATTTT. This chain joins TRBV7-2 and TRBJ1-5, with D unclear. V was shortened by 6 bases and J by 2 bases, with 14 bases between the two germline ends. Germline-derived CDR1 and CDR2 are SGHTA and FQGNSA. The CDR3 totals 15 residues.

This clonotype was counted a single time. The chain couples TRBV5-6 to TRBJ2-4; a possible D gene is TRBD2 (6 bases). The CDR3 runs 17 residues. V lost 2 bases and J lost 2, with 17 bases in between. Germline CDR1 reads SGHDT; CDR2 reads YYEEEE. The DNA for the CDR3 is TGTGCCAGCAGCTTAAGGTCGGGACTCTTACCCAAAAACATTCAGTACTTC. Encoded protein: CASSLRSGLLPKNIQYF.

The chain combines TRBV30 with TRBJ2-3; TRBD1 matches 7 bases. The length of the CDR3 is 14 residues. Germline-derived CDR1 and CDR2 are GTSNPN and SVGIG (reference sequence). J was trimmed by 6 bases and V by 1 base; bases with no gene match: 7. CDR3: CAWSDPGQVDTQYF. The CDR3 DNA is TGTGCCTGGAGTGATCCCGGACAGGTTGATACGCAGTATTTT.